A single sample is the source of the 27 T cell receptor beta chains below, sequenced in a study of CD8 T cells in ankylosing spondylitis. TCRdb itself ran the 5' RACE reads through MiXCR, one entry per CDR3 protein. The sample shows nearly 350,000 distinct CDR3 sequences, 14% to 15% of them seen only once. The material sequenced was blood, either unsorted or a sorted T cell fraction (not recorded which). The source of these receptors is a male donor with ankylosing spondylitis or in good health (not recorded which).

The chain links TRBV7-9 to TRBJ2-1, with 10 bases identical to TRBD1. The CDR3 consists of 17 residues. CDR1 SEHNR and CDR2 FQNEAQ come from the germline V gene (reference sequence). The V segment lost 0 bases and the J segment 8 bases; nucleotides outside the gene matches: 10. CDR3 sequence reads: CASSLAFRDRGSDEQFF. The CDR3 DNA sequence: TGTGCCAGCAGCTTAGCGTTCCGGGACAGGGGTAGCGATGAGCAGTTCTTC. Filled out from reference TRBV7-9 and TRBJ2-1, the complete variable domain reads DTGVSQNPRHKITKRGQNVTFRCDPISEHNRLYWYRQTLGQGPEFLTYFQNEAQLEKSRLLSDRFSAERPKGSFSTLEIQRTEQGDSAMYLCASSLAFRDRGSDEQFFGPGTRLTVL.

The chain carries TRBV20-1 and TRBJ1-2; D gene ambiguous. CDR3 size: 13 residues. The ends were cut back, 4 bases at V and 5 bases at J, with 14 bases in the middle. Germline CDR1 is DFQATT and CDR2 is SNEGSKA (reference sequence). CDR3 loop: CSATEGGSYGYTF. The DNA of the CDR3 is TGCAGTGCTACTGAGGGTGGCAGTTATGGCTACACCTTC.

V usage is TRBV5-1 and J usage is TRBJ2-3; 8 nucleotides match TRBD1. The CDR3 runs to 15 residues. Trimming cost V 6 bases and J 4 bases; bases outside gene matches: 10. Looked up from germline, CDR1 is SGHRS and CDR2 is YFSETQ. The CDR3 nucleotides read TGCGCCAGCACCCTCGGAACAGGGGGATCAGATACGCAGTATTTT. Translated, it gives CASTLGTGGSDTQYF.

The chain recombines TRBV4-2 with TRBJ1-4, with D perhaps TRBD1 (6 bases). This CDR3 region has 16 residues. CDR1 and CDR2 (germline): LGHNA, YNFKEQ. Trimming took 7 bases from V and 6 from J, leaving 21 bases between them. The CDR3, as DNA: TGTGCCAGCACTCCAGCTGAGGGGGGTACTTATGAAAAACTGTTTTTT. Translation: CASTPAEGGTYEKLFF.

This chain links TRBV5-1 with TRBJ2-7; D assignment may be TRBD1 or TRBD2 (7 bases each). Germline-derived CDR1 and CDR2 are SGHRS and YFSETQ. Trimming removed 0 bases at V and 2 bases at J, with 15 bases between. This CDR3 contains 16 residues. The CDR3 loop is CASSLEGSGGAYEQYF. For the CDR3, the DNA is TGCGCCAGCAGCTTGGAGGGCTCAGGGGGGGCCTACGAGCAGTACTTC.

This clonotype was recorded many times. The chain employs TRBV27 and TRBJ2-2; the match to TRBD1 covers 8 bases. Germline CDR1 MNHEY, CDR2 SMNVEV (reference sequence). The CDR3 has 14 amino acids. V trimming: 8 bases; J trimming: 7 bases; junction bases outside the gene matches: 9. The CDR3 DNA follows: TGTGCCAGCTCAACAGGGGGAACGTTCGGGGAGCTGTTTTTT. It codes for CASSTGGTFGELFF.

The chain recombines TRBV5-1 with TRBJ2-5; TRBD1 aligns across 8 bases. The CDR3 contains 14 residues. J gave up 1 base and V 3 bases, and 2 bases lay outside the gene matches. The germline V gene has CDR1 SGHRS and CDR2 YFSETQ. CDR3 nucleotides: TGCGCCAGCAGCTCCCAGGGGGCCCAAGAGACCCAGTACTTC. Amino acid sequence: CASSSQGAQETQYF.

This clonotype showed up many times. The chain recombines TRBV12-3 or TRBV12-4 with TRBJ1-6; unclear D gene. Trimming pared 3 bases from V and 1 base from J, leaving 10 bases between. This CDR3 contains 16 residues. The CDR3 DNA sequence: TGTGCCAGCAGTTTCTCAGTAGGGTCCTATAATTCACCCCTCCACTTT. Its protein product is CASSFSVGSYNSPLHF.

The genes are TRBV4-1 and TRBJ2-7; D not certain. Germline V CDR1 and CDR2: MGHRA, YSYEKL. The CDR3 covers 16 residues. Trimming cost V 0 bases and J 0 bases, with 12 bases left between them. CDR3 DNA sequence: TGCGCCAGCAGCCAAGATACGGCGGCTTACTCCTACGAGCAGTACTTC. Residues: CASSQDTAAYSYEQYF.

This clonotype was recorded a few times. The genes are TRBV20-1 and TRBJ1-1; the D gene is possibly TRBD1 (6 bases). CDR3 size: 16 residues. Germline CDR1 is DFQATT and CDR2 is SNEGSKA (reference sequence). V lost 0 bases and J lost 3, with 17 bases in between. DNA of the CDR3: TGCAGTGCTAGAGATCTTCTAAGGGGGGCGCACACTGAAGCTTTCTTT. It codes for CSARDLLRGAHTEAFF.

This clonotype has a handful of counts. The chain couples TRBV2 to TRBJ1-5; TRBD1 is a possible D gene (5 bases). This CDR3 contains 13 residues. Germline V CDR1 and CDR2: SNHLY, FYNNEI. V dropped 7 bases and J dropped 9 bases, with 16 bases sitting between them. CDR3 coding DNA: TGTGCCAGCACCACCGGCGGGGGTCTGCCCCAGCATTTT. This gives the protein CASTTGGGLPQHF.

This clonotype was detected many times. V and J are TRBV12-3 or TRBV12-4 and TRBJ1-5, with D unresolved. This CDR3 contains 12 residues. Trimming removed 5 bases from V and 1 base from J, with 3 bases in between. The CDR3 here is CASSVSNQPQHF. CDR3 in DNA: TGTGCCAGCAGTGTCAGCAATCAGCCCCAGCATTTT.

The V call is TRBV20-1, the J call TRBJ2-7; 11 nucleotides line up with TRBD2. The CDR3 totals 15 residues. Per the germline V gene, CDR1 is DFQATT and CDR2 is SNEGSKA (reference sequence). With 2 bases clipped from V and 0 bases from J, the junction kept 3 bases outside the gene matches. Here the CDR3 DNA reads TGCAGTGCTAGAAAGGGACTAGCGGCCTCCTACGAGCAGTACTTC. Protein: CSARKGLAASYEQYF.

This clonotype was seen a few times. V and J are TRBV12-3 or TRBV12-4 and TRBJ2-7; TRBD1 matches 8 bases. CDR3 length: 15 residues. Trimming cost V 5 bases and J 3 bases; bases outside gene matches: 9. The CDR3 protein is CASSARTGIGYEQYF. CDR3 sequence (DNA): TGTGCCAGCAGTGCCCGGACAGGGATAGGCTACGAGCAGTACTTC.

This clonotype was seen a few times. V usage is TRBV20-1 and J usage is TRBJ2-1; 8 nucleotides align to TRBD2. The germline gives CDR1 DFQATT, CDR2 SNEGSKA (reference sequence). There are 13 residues in the CDR3. V lost 4 bases to trimming and J lost 3 bases; unmatched junction nucleotides: 2. The CDR3 DNA sequence: TGCAGTGCTATAGCGGGGTACTACAATGAGCAGTTCTTC. Residues: CSAIAGYYNEQFF.

This clonotype was seen a few times. The chain employs TRBV5-6 and TRBJ2-1; 14 bases fit TRBD2. The length of the CDR3 is 18 residues. Germline loops: CDR1 SGHDT, CDR2 YYEEEE. After removal of 0 bases from V and 7 bases from J, the junction contained 9 bases not matched to a gene. CDR3 nucleotides: TGTGCCAGCAGCTTGGCTTTTCGGACTAGCGGGGGGTATAATGAGCAGTTCTTC. Its translation is CASSLAFRTSGGYNEQFF.

The chain combines TRBV11-2 with TRBJ2-3; TRBD2 aligns across 14 bases. The V gene's germline CDR1 is SGHAT and CDR2 FQNNGV. The junction had 9 bases not matched to a gene; V was cut back by 5 bases and J by 2 bases. This CDR3 region has 18 residues. CDR3 nucleotides: TGTGCCAGCAGCCCAAACGGACTAGCGGGGGGTAACACAGATACGCAGTATTTT. Encoded protein: CASSPNGLAGGNTDTQYF.

This chain uses TRBV4-1 with TRBJ2-4; no clear D. V lost 5 bases to trimming and J lost 0 bases, with 17 bases between them. This CDR3 is built from 17 residues. Germline V lookup: CDR1 MGHRA, CDR2 YSYEKL. CDR3 DNA: TGCGCCAGCAGCTTCTCGGATGGCAGGTTAGCCAAAAACATTCAGTACTTC. This codes for CASSFSDGRLAKNIQYF.

The table lists this clonotype with a few counts. The V call is TRBV11-2, the J call TRBJ2-7; D is perhaps TRBD1 (5 bases). This CDR3 contains 14 residues. V lost 6 bases to trimming and J lost 6 bases, with 18 bases between them. Germline CDR1 reads SGHAT; CDR2 reads FQNNGV. CDR3 region: CASRAGLGNSEQYF. CDR3 bases: TGTGCCAGCAGGGCAGGGCTAGGGAACAGCGAGCAGTACTTC.

The rearrangement joins TRBV7-2 to TRBJ2-3, with 9 positions matching TRBD1. CDR3 size: 15 residues. Germline trimming cut 3 bases from V and 5 bases from J; bases unmatched to any gene: 6. Germline CDR1 SGHTA, CDR2 FQGNSA. CDR3 bases: TGTGCCAGCAGCTTTTCCGGACAGGGGCAAGATACGCAGTATTTT. It translates to CASSFSGQGQDTQYF.

The V call is TRBV4-1, the J call TRBJ1-2; TRBD1 might be the D (5 bases). Per germline, CDR1 MGHRA and CDR2 YSYEKL. The CDR3 length is 15 residues. The V and J ends lost 4 bases and 4 bases respectively, with 16 bases between them. The CDR3 nucleotides are TGCGCCAGCAGCCCCTCTGACAGTGGCCCCTATGGCTACACCTTC. This encodes CASSPSDSGPYGYTF.

This clonotype showed up just a few times. The genes are TRBV12-3 or TRBV12-4 and TRBJ2-2, with TRBD1 as a possible D gene (6 bases). Trimming shortened V by 6 bases and J by 4 bases, and 18 bases separated the two germline ends. The CDR3 is 16 residues long. CDR3 in amino acids: CASSPLGTMGTGELFF. For the CDR3, the DNA is TGTGCCAGCAGCCCCCTAGGGACAATGGGCACCGGGGAGCTGTTTTTT.

The gene calls are TRBV12-3 or TRBV12-4 and TRBJ2-1, with 8 bases matching TRBD2. CDR3 length: 17 amino acids. V lost 1 base to trimming and J lost 1 base; unmatched junction nucleotides: 6. The CDR3 here is CASSLDRGGRSYNEQFF. The CDR3 nucleotides are TGTGCCAGCAGTTTAGACCGAGGCGGGAGGTCCTACAATGAGCAGTTCTTC.

In this sample, this clonotype turned up a few times. V is TRBV7-2 and J is TRBJ2-3, with 8 bases matching TRBD1. Per the germline V gene, CDR1 is SGHTA and CDR2 is FQGNSA. The CDR3 is made up of 14 amino acids. The trim removed 0 bases at V and 6 bases at J, leaving 2 bases unmatched. The CDR3 spells CASSLAHRGDTQYF. The DNA for the CDR3 is TGTGCCAGCAGCTTAGCCCACAGGGGGGATACGCAGTATTTT.

The chain links TRBV12-3 or TRBV12-4 to TRBJ1-2; D is unclear. Deletions cut 2 bases from V and 5 bases from J, with 6 bases between. The CDR3 has 12 amino acids. CDR3 residues: CASSLMGYGYTF. CDR3 DNA sequence: TGTGCCAGCAGTTTAATGGGTTATGGCTACACCTTC.

J is TRBJ2-7 and V is TRBV2; TRBD1 is a possible D gene (6 bases). The V gene lost 3 bases and the J gene lost 6 bases, with 6 bases spanning the gap. CDR1 SNHLY and CDR2 FYNNEI come from the germline V gene. The CDR3 consists of 11 residues. The CDR3 coding sequence is TGTGCCAGCAGTGACAGGGGCGAGCAGTACTTC. It specifies CASSDRGEQYF.

This clonotype was recorded a few times. CDR3: CASSLRTGLTEAFF. CDR3 nucleotide sequence: TGTGCCAGCAGCCTACGGACAGGGCTAACTGAAGCTTTCTTT. The chain recombines TRBV5-4 with TRBJ1-1; 8 nucleotides line up with TRBD1. Germline trimming cut 4 bases from V and 5 bases from J; bases unmatched to any gene: 7. This CDR3 is 14 amino acids long. Per germline, CDR1 SGHNT and CDR2 YYREEE (reference sequence).